This entry is about one T cell receptor beta chain. Germline values: CDR1 MNHNY, CDR2 SVGAGI (reference sequence). This CDR3 is 16 amino acids long. V dropped 3 bases and J dropped 5; count of bases not matched to a gene: 7. Only in-frame clones appear in the TCRdb table, and some are missing; sequencing was by immunoSEQ multiplex PCR. This sample has 30,000 to 45,000 clones, with roughly 90% found just once. This specimen comes from a study of T cell changes during pregnancy in multiple sclerosis. The TCR was taken from a female donor with multiple sclerosis, enrolled in a pregnancy study. The chain has TRBV6-6 and TRBJ1-5, with 10 bases that match TRBD1. The sample consisted of CD8+ T cells from peripheral blood mononuclear cells, taken in the first trimester of pregnancy. In nucleotides, the CDR3 is TGTGCCAGCAGTTATTCGGGACAGGGGTACGATCAGCCCCAGCATTTT. Translated, it gives CASSYSGQGYDQPQHF.